The 32 T cell receptor beta chains below all came from one sample that was sequenced in a study of blood T cell repertoires in COVID-19. Method: immunoSEQ multiplex PCR; TCRdb's copy keeps in-frame clones and lacks some. The sample comprises under 30,000 clones, 65% to 90% of which are singletons, and approximately 24% rests with the top ten. Sequences were obtained from peripheral blood. The receptors derive from a human donor in a cohort sampled during active COVID-19.

This clone was seen only a few times. V and J are TRBV7-8 and TRBJ1-4, with 8 bases fitting TRBD1. The germline V gene encodes CDR1 SGHVS and CDR2 FQNEAQ. The V and J ends lost 5 bases and 7 bases, in that order; junction bases with no gene match: 12. The CDR3 contains 16 residues. The CDR3: CASSPGWTGYGEKLFF. The CDR3 bases are TGTGCCAGCAGCCCCGGGTGGACAGGGTATGGTGAAAAACTGTTTTTT.

The J gene is TRBJ1-2, the V gene TRBV3-1 (or the pseudogene TRBV3-2); D unresolved. Deletions cut 1 base from V and 7 bases from J, with 13 bases between. The CDR3 has 14 amino acids. CDR1 and CDR2 from the germline V gene are LGHDT and YNNKEL (reference sequence). This CDR3 reads CASSQASEETGYTF. CDR3 nucleotide sequence: TGTGCCAGCAGCCAAGCCTCAGAGGAGACTGGCTACACCTTC.

This clone appeared a few times. The chain has TRBV3-1 (or the pseudogene TRBV3-2) and TRBJ2-2; D unclear. CDR3 size: 12 residues. Trimming pared 5 bases from V and 9 bases from J, leaving 10 bases between. CDR1 is LGHDT and CDR2 is YNNKEL in the germline V gene (reference sequence). In DNA form, the CDR3 reads TGTGCCAGCAGCTTGACTCCTCGGGAGCTGTTTTTT. Translation gives CASSLTPRELFF.

The rearrangement uses TRBV5-6 and TRBJ2-3; weak D call: TRBD2 (5 bases). CDR3 size: 13 residues. CDR1 is SGHDT, CDR2 YYEEEE, per germline. V was pared by 0 bases and J by 6 bases, with 8 bases between. The CDR3 DNA follows: TGTGCCAGCAGCTTGGGTCGGGGTGATACGCAGTATTTT. Its protein is CASSLGRGDTQYF.

The genes are TRBV4-1 and TRBJ1-2; 8 nucleotides match TRBD1. V gave up 1 base and J gave up 3 bases; unmatched junction bases: 7. This CDR3 has 16 amino acids. Germline V gene data show CDR1 as MGHRA and CDR2 as YSYEKL. Here the CDR3 DNA reads TGCGCCAGCAGCCAAGTACTCCAGGGGGCGGACTATGGCTACACCTTC. Its translation is CASSQVLQGADYGYTF.

The chain has TRBV28 and TRBJ2-1; weak D call: TRBD1 (6 bases). V shed 4 bases and J shed 8 bases, with 27 bases lying between them. Germline lookup yields CDR1 MDHEN and CDR2 SYDVKM. The CDR3 sequence is 18 residues long. The CDR3 region is CASSSQLRFEGTIYEQFF. For the CDR3, the DNA is TGTGCCAGCAGTTCCCAACTCAGGTTTGAGGGGACAATCTATGAGCAGTTCTTC.

The CDR3 coding sequence is TGTGCCAGCAGGAGTGGTGGCGGGGGTTTGGGGGAGACCCAGTACTTC. Amino acid sequence: CASRSGGGGLGETQYF. The chain combines TRBV2 with TRBJ2-5, with TRBD2 identical over 7 bases. This CDR3 is built from 16 residues. V was pared by 6 bases and J by 5 bases, with 15 bases of the junction left unmatched. The germline V gene encodes CDR1 SNHLY and CDR2 FYNNEI.

This clone appeared a single time. The chain is built from TRBV20-1 and TRBJ2-7, with TRBD2 identical over 9 bases. The ends lost 3 bases at V and 9 bases at J; junction bases unmatched: 15. Germline V CDR1 and CDR2: DFQATT, SNEGSKA (reference sequence). The CDR3 sequence is 15 residues long. CDR3 coding DNA: TGCAGTGCTAGTCTTCCGGGACTAGCTGGTGGGTCGCAGTACTTC. Translation gives CSASLPGLAGGSQYF.

The chain couples TRBV6-4 to TRBJ2-6; D gene ambiguous. CDR1 and CDR2 (germline): MRHNA, SNTAGT. CDR3 length equals 15 residues. V lost 0 bases and J lost 4, with 7 bases in between. The CDR3 here is CASSDSVEGANVLTF. The CDR3 coding sequence is TGTGCCAGCAGTGACTCAGTTGAGGGGGCCAACGTCCTGACTTTC.

V usage is TRBV7-2 and J usage is TRBJ2-5; D remains unclear. The germline V and J ends were trimmed by 1 base and 2 bases, with 8 bases remaining between them. CDR3 length: 14 residues. Per the germline V gene, CDR1 is SGHTA and CDR2 is FQGNSA. The CDR3 reads CASSLVAWQETQYF. CDR3 DNA: TGTGCCAGCAGCTTAGTGGCTTGGCAAGAGACCCAGTACTTC.

This clone is categorized as medium-sized. The chain couples TRBV4-2 to TRBJ2-1, with TRBD1 matching over 8 bases. V lost 4 bases to trimming and J lost 7 bases; unmatched junction nucleotides: 6. The length of the CDR3 is 14 residues. CDR1 and CDR2 (germline): LGHNA, YNFKEQ. DNA for the CDR3: TGTGCCAGCAGCCCCAGACAGGGGATAAATGAGCAGTTCTTC. Translated: CASSPRQGINEQFF.

The chain couples TRBV10-3 to TRBJ2-1; 7 bases agree with TRBD2. The CDR3 has 12 amino acids. The junction had 10 bases not matched to a gene; V was cut back by 6 bases and J by 14 bases. The germline gives CDR1 ENHRY, CDR2 SYGVKD. The CDR3 is CAISPLGGVEFF. The CDR3 DNA is TGTGCCATCAGCCCTCTGGGAGGGGTCGAGTTCTTC.

This clone is classed as large. The chain employs TRBV4-3 and TRBJ2-3, with a weak D call TRBD2 (5 bases). With 0 bases removed from V and 5 bases from J, the gap between germline ends came to 15 bases. Germline V lookup: CDR1 LGHNA, CDR2 YSLEER. The CDR3 is 16 residues long. The CDR3 sequence is CASSQEYEGVKDTQYF. Here the CDR3 DNA reads TGCGCCAGCAGCCAAGAGTACGAGGGAGTGAAAGATACGCAGTATTTT.

The DNA of the CDR3 is TGTGCCAGCAGCTTGGAAATGGACAGGACGTTGTCGTCCTACAATGAGCAGTTCTTC. This encodes CASSLEMDRTLSSYNEQFF. The rearrangement joins TRBV5-6 to TRBJ2-1; 7 bases match TRBD1. The V gene's germline CDR1 is SGHDT and CDR2 YYEEEE. The ends lost 0 bases at V and 1 base at J; junction bases unmatched: 13. The CDR3 totals 19 residues.

The chain uses TRBV9 and TRBJ2-1; 11 nucleotides match TRBD2. V was clipped by 3 bases and J by 0 bases; unmatched bases: 5. Germline-derived CDR1 and CDR2 are SGDLS and YYNGEE. CDR3 length equals 17 residues. The CDR3 DNA reads TGTGCCAGCAGCGCTCTAGCGGGAGGTTTCTCCTACAATGAGCAGTTCTTC. Its protein is CASSALAGGFSYNEQFF.

The CDR3 region is CASSFDRGNEQFF. The CDR3 bases are TGTGCCAGCAGTTTCGACAGGGGCAATGAGCAGTTCTTC. The chain carries TRBV27 and TRBJ2-1; 8 bases line up with TRBD1. This CDR3 contains 13 residues. The germline V gene has CDR1 MNHEY and CDR2 SMNVEV (reference sequence). V gave up 3 bases and J gave up 6 bases; unmatched junction bases: 1.

The chain links TRBV24-1 to TRBJ1-2; 9 bases are shared with TRBD1. Trimming took 3 bases from V and 7 from J; bases not matched to a gene: 2. Per the germline V gene, CDR1 is KGHDR and CDR2 is SFDVKD. The CDR3 totals 13 residues. The CDR3 DNA reads as TGTGCCACCAGTGATCGGGACAGGGTTGGCTACACCTTC. It is translated as CATSDRDRVGYTF.

The V call is TRBV7-6, the J call TRBJ2-2; TRBD2 aligns across 7 bases. This CDR3 contains 15 residues. Trimming removed 1 base from V and 6 bases from J; junction bases left unmatched: 5. Germline V gene sequence: CDR1 SGHVS, CDR2 FNYEAQ. This CDR3 is CASSLEGGSPGELFF. The CDR3, as DNA: TGTGCCAGCAGCTTAGAGGGCGGGAGTCCCGGGGAGCTGTTTTTT.

The V gene is TRBV4-3, the J gene TRBJ2-5, with D possibly matching TRBD1 (5 bases). In germline, CDR1 is LGHNA, CDR2 YSLEER. The CDR3 sequence is 14 residues long. V was shortened by 0 bases and J by 5 bases, with 10 bases between the two germline ends. The CDR3 loop is CASSQDAGIETQYF. The CDR3 DNA follows: TGCGCCAGCAGCCAAGACGCAGGGATCGAGACCCAGTACTTC.

The rearrangement uses TRBV7-3 and TRBJ2-7; TRBD1 matches 8 bases. Trimming cost V 5 bases and J 6 bases; bases outside gene matches: 3. Germline assignment: CDR1 SGHTA and CDR2 FQGTGA. This CDR3 contains 12 residues. The CDR3 here is CASSRTGGEQYF. For the CDR3, the DNA is TGTGCCAGCAGCCGCACAGGGGGCGAGCAGTACTTC.

The chain joins TRBV7-9 to TRBJ2-5, with 7 bases matching TRBD1. The CDR3 length is 16 residues. With V trimmed by 6 bases and J by 2 bases, 12 bases remained unmatched. CDR1 SEHNR and CDR2 FQNEAQ come from the germline V gene (reference sequence). CDR3 loop: CASSRTGVGGQETQYF. The CDR3 coding sequence is TGTGCCAGCAGTCGCACAGGGGTCGGTGGGCAAGAGACCCAGTACTTC.

This clone was counted between two and nine times. This chain joins TRBV5-1 and TRBJ2-1; TRBD1 aligns across 9 bases. Germline V gene lookup returns CDR1 SGHRS and CDR2 YFSETQ. Trimming took 4 bases from V and 5 from J; bases not matched to a gene: 7. This CDR3 is 15 amino acids long. The CDR3 spells CASSAGQGIDNEQFF. The CDR3 nucleotides read TGCGCCAGCAGCGCGGGACAGGGAATAGACAATGAGCAGTTCTTC.

The chain couples TRBV23-1 to TRBJ2-5; D perhaps matches TRBD1 (5 bases). TRBV23-1 is an ORF for which the function is uncertain. This CDR3 spans 15 amino acids. V was cut by 3 bases and J by 5 bases, with 16 bases left in between. In DNA form, the CDR3 reads TGCGCCAGCAGTCATCCTCAGGGTTCGTGGGAGACCCAGTACTTC. Encoded protein: CASSHPQGSWETQYF.

This rearrangement joins TRBV7-6 to TRBJ2-3; no clear D gene. Germline V lookup: CDR1 SGHVS, CDR2 FNYEAQ. The length of the CDR3 is 12 residues. Trimming pared 5 bases from V and 0 bases from J, leaving 3 bases between. The CDR3 DNA reads TGTGCCAGCAGCCCAAGCACAGATACGCAGTATTTT. Translated, it gives CASSPSTDTQYF.

Sample share makes this clone medium-sized. The CDR3 loop is CASGQGADTEAFF. Here the CDR3 DNA reads TGCGCCAGCGGACAGGGGGCGGACACTGAAGCTTTCTTT. The rearrangement joins TRBV10-1 to TRBJ1-1; 11 bases fit TRBD1. Unmatched junction bases numbered 2, after V lost 8 bases and J lost 3 bases. The germline CDR1 and CDR2 sequences are WNHNN and SYGVQD (reference sequence). The CDR3 consists of 13 residues.

This chain uses TRBV28 with TRBJ2-5; TRBD2 agrees at 11 bases. Looked up from germline, CDR1 is MDHEN and CDR2 is SYDVKM. The CDR3 length is 15 residues. Germline trimming cut 0 bases from V and 3 bases from J; bases unmatched to any gene: 0. CDR3 residues: CASSLWTSGKETQYF. CDR3 nucleotide sequence: TGTGCCAGCAGTTTATGGACTAGCGGGAAAGAGACCCAGTACTTC.

The gene calls are TRBV29-1 and TRBJ2-7; D is unresolved. Germline CDR1 is SQVTM and CDR2 is ANQGSEA. V was trimmed by 3 bases and J by 4 bases, leaving 16 bases between them. The CDR3 sequence is 14 residues long. CDR3: CSVESEASLYEQYF. The DNA for the CDR3 is TGCAGCGTTGAGTCTGAAGCGTCCCTATACGAGCAGTACTTC.

The rearrangement uses TRBV18 and TRBJ2-4; D possibly corresponds to TRBD1 (6 bases). The V and J ends lost 4 bases and 1 base respectively, with 17 bases between them. This CDR3 contains 17 residues. Germline loops: CDR1 KGHSH, CDR2 LQKENI. CDR3 amino acids: CASSRGQGSSAKNIQYF. CDR3 sequence (DNA): TGTGCCAGCTCACGGGGGCAAGGGTCCTCGGCCAAAAACATTCAGTACTTC.

The rearrangement links TRBV6-5 to TRBJ2-1; no definite D call. CDR3 size: 12 residues. Germline V gene data show CDR1 as MNHEY and CDR2 as SVGAGI. The CDR3 DNA is TGTGCGTGGGCAGACCCATACAATGAGCAGTTCTTC. Translated: CAWADPYNEQFF.

This clone was picked up a small number of times. The rearrangement joins TRBV16 to TRBJ1-6; D perhaps matches TRBD1 (5 bases). The CDR3 loop spans 14 amino acids. Between the trimmed V and J ends, which lost 4 bases and 5 bases, there was a span of 9 bases. Germline V gene lookup returns CDR1 KGHSY and CDR2 FQNENV. CDR3 sequence reads: CASSRRQNNSPLHF. CDR3 in DNA: TGTGCCAGCAGCCGGCGACAGAATAATTCACCCCTCCACTTT.

CDR3 sequence (DNA): TGTGCCAGCTCTCGAGAACAGGGGGTGAGTGGCTACACCTTC. Its translation: CASSREQGVSGYTF. The rearrangement uses TRBV18 and TRBJ1-2; TRBD1 agrees at 8 bases. The CDR3 has 14 amino acids. V shed 6 bases, J shed 7 bases, and the junction held 10 bases outside the gene matches. CDR1 is KGHSH, CDR2 LQKENI, per germline.

This clone was observed a handful of times. The rearrangement links TRBV5-1 to TRBJ1-4, with D tentatively TRBD1 (6 bases). The germline gives CDR1 SGHRS, CDR2 YFSETQ. V lost 3 bases and J lost 3, with 18 bases in between. The CDR3 loop spans 17 amino acids. The CDR3, as DNA: TGCGCCAGCAGCTCACCACAAATATCAGGGGCTAATGAAAAACTGTTTTTT. This encodes CASSSPQISGANEKLFF.